Listed below are T cell receptor beta chains from one sample, sequenced in a study of blood T cell repertoires in COVID-19. Clones were read by immunoSEQ multiplex PCR, and TCRdb kept only the in-frame ones, dropping some. The sample holds about 68,000 clones, roughly 90% seen once. Sequences were obtained from peripheral blood. All receptors derive from a man in his fifties with COVID-19, enrolled during active disease. Both conserved end residues are part of each CDR3. A D gene is named only where the DNA matches it firmly. Rows give clone size only sometimes, using once, few, many, or a class for an expanded clone.

TRBV18	-	TRBD1	TRBJ2-2	CASSRGTGSVTGELFF	TGTGCCAGCTCACGCGGGACAGGTTCAGTCACCGGGGAGCTGTTTTTT
TRBV19	-	-	TRBJ2-3	CASSIALATDTQYF	TGTGCCAGTAGTATAGCCTTAGCCACAGATACGCAGTATTTT
TRBV6-5	-	TRBD2	TRBJ2-1	CASSYASGGYNEQFF	TGTGCCAGCAGCTACGCCAGCGGGGGATACAATGAGCAGTTCTTC
TRBV6-5	-	TRBD1	TRBJ2-2	CASRQGYTGELFF	TGTGCCAGCCGACAGGGGTACACCGGGGAGCTGTTTTTT
TRBV2	-	TRBD1	TRBJ1-2	CASSPQGINYGYTF	TGTGCCAGCAGCCCACAGGGGATCAACTATGGCTACACCTTC
TRBV11-2	-	-	TRBJ2-2	CASSPGGSGELFF	TGTGCCAGCAGCCCCGGAGGGAGCGGGGAGCTGTTTTTT
TRBV7-8	-	-	TRBJ2-5	CASSPDRETQYF	TGTGCCAGCAGCCCCGACAGGGAGACCCAGTACTTC
TRBV7-2	-	TRBD2	TRBJ2-3	CASSLAGGRADTQYF	TGTGCCAGCAGCTTAGCGGGAGGGCGGGCAGATACGCAGTATTTT
TRBV28	-	-	TRBJ1-6	CASSSDSSYNSPLHF	TGTGCCAGCAGTTCCGACAGCTCCTATAATTCACCCCTCCACTTT
TRBV2	-	-	TRBJ2-1	CASSEVGAGHNEQFF	TGTGCCAGCAGTGAAGTTGGCGCGGGCCACAATGAGCAGTTCTTC
TRBV24-1	-	-	TRBJ2-3	CATSRGSTDTQYF	TGTGCCACCAGTAGAGGGAGCACAGATACGCAGTATTTT
TRBV14	-	-	TRBJ1-4	CASSLTGEATNEKLFF	TGTGCCAGCAGCCTTACCGGGGAAGCAACTAATGAAAAACTGTTTTTT
TRBV5-1	-	TRBD2	TRBJ2-3	CASSLAGGTDTQYF	TGCGCCAGCAGCTTAGCGGGAGGGACAGATACGCAGTATTTT
TRBV19	-	-	TRBJ2-5	CASKGRGSTETQYF	TGTGCCAGTAAGGGCCGGGGTAGCACGGAGACCCAGTACTTC
TRBV4-2	-	TRBD2	TRBJ2-3	CASSQDGTSGASF	TGTGCCAGCAGCCAAGATGGGACTAGCGGGGCCTCTTTT
TRBV3-1/TRBV3-2	-	-	TRBJ2-7	CASSQVQRSDEQYF	TGTGCCAGCAGCCAAGTGCAACGAAGCGACGAGCAGTACTTC
TRBV7-8	-	TRBD1	TRBJ1-6	CASSLLDRGYENSPLHF	TGTGCCAGCAGCCTACTGGACAGGGGATATGAAAATTCACCCCTCCACTTT
TRBV2	-	TRBD1	TRBJ2-3	CASGQGSAGTDTQYF	TGTGCCAGCGGACAGGGGTCCGCGGGCACAGATACGCAGTATTTT
TRBV18	-	TRBD1	TRBJ2-2	CASSLLEQGASGELFF	TGTGCCAGCTCCCTTTTGGAACAGGGGGCCTCCGGGGAGCTGTTTTTT
TRBV12-3/TRBV12-4	few	-	TRBJ2-1	CASTPGAGNEQFF	TGTGCCAGCACCCCTGGCGCGGGCAATGAGCAGTTCTTC
TRBV28	-	TRBD2	TRBJ2-1	CASSITSGGSYNEQFF	TGTGCCAGCAGTATCACTAGCGGGGGCTCCTACAATGAGCAGTTCTTC
TRBV27	-	-	TRBJ2-1	CASSLSRGEQFF	TGTGCCAGCAGTTTATCGCGGGGTGAGCAGTTCTTC
TRBV11-1	-	-	TRBJ2-5	CASSLAGPQETQYF	TGTGCCAGCAGCTTAGCGGGGCCCCAAGAGACCCAGTACTTC
TRBV15	-	-	TRBJ2-5	CATSRDLVETQYF	TGTGCCACCAGCAGAGATTTAGTAGAGACCCAGTACTTC
TRBV2	-	-	TRBJ1-5	CASSAQTGPNQPQHF	TGTGCCAGCAGTGCTCAGACAGGACCCAATCAGCCCCAGCATTTT
TRBV29-1	-	-	TRBJ2-2	CSAETDINTGELFF	TGCAGCGCAGAAACAGATATTAACACCGGGGAGCTGTTTTTT
TRBV7-9	-	TRBD1	TRBJ2-7	CASSLWTGGYEQYF	TGTGCCAGCAGCTTATGGACAGGGGGATACGAGCAGTACTTC
TRBV19	-	TRBD2	TRBJ2-3	CASKTSGRTGDTQYF	TGTGCCAGTAAGACTAGCGGGAGGACGGGAGATACGCAGTATTTT
TRBV13	-	TRBD2	TRBJ2-1	CASSLSGGRASYNEQFF	TGTGCCAGCAGCCTTTCTGGCGGGAGGGCGTCGTACAATGAGCAGTTCTTC
TRBV11-3	-	-	TRBJ2-5	CASSQGGAGTQYF	TGTGCCAGCAGCCAAGGAGGGGCCGGGACCCAGTACTTC
TRBV30	-	-	TRBJ1-1	CAWDAAQGHTIEAFF	TGTGCCTGGGACGCCGCACAGGGACATACAATTGAAGCTTTCTTT
TRBV10-3	-	TRBD2	TRBJ2-2	CATKAGGNTGELFF	TGTGCCACTAAAGCGGGAGGGAACACCGGGGAGCTGTTTTTT
TRBV27	-	-	TRBJ2-7	CASSSLGQLYEQYF	TGTGCCAGCAGTAGCCTGGGACAACTCTACGAGCAGTACTTC
TRBV2	-	-	TRBJ1-2	CASRSEGVYGYTF	TGTGCCAGCAGGTCCGAGGGAGTATATGGCTACACCTTC
TRBV19	once	-	TRBJ2-3	CASSTAGGTDTQYF	TGTGCCAGTAGTACGGCAGGGGGCACAGATACGCAGTATTTT
TRBV5-1	once	-	TRBJ2-1	CASSLAQGYYNEQFF	TGCGCCAGCAGCTTGGCTCAGGGCTACTACAATGAGCAGTTCTTC
TRBV6-5	-	TRBD1	TRBJ1-2	CASIPGQGKDGYTF	TGTGCCAGCATCCCGGGACAGGGCAAGGATGGCTACACCTTC
TRBV15	-	TRBD2	TRBJ2-1	CATSGTSGTGEQFF	TGTGCCACCTCCGGGACTAGCGGGACTGGTGAGCAGTTCTTC
TRBV29-1	-	-	TRBJ2-7	CSVGLGSYEQYF	TGCAGCGTTGGGCTGGGGAGCTACGAGCAGTACTTC
TRBV20-1	-	-	TRBJ1-1	CSASTNTEAFF	TGCAGTGCTTCTACGAACACTGAAGCTTTCTTT
TRBV18	-	-	TRBJ1-1	CASSPTGIGTEAFF	TGTGCCAGCTCACCCACAGGGATCGGCACTGAAGCTTTCTTT
TRBV6-5	-	TRBD1	TRBJ1-2	CASSRDRVDGYTF	TGTGCCAGCAGCCGGGACAGGGTGGATGGCTACACCTTC
TRBV5-4	-	TRBD2	TRBJ2-1	CASSPPGLAGVEQFF	TGTGCCAGCAGTCCCCCGGGACTAGCGGGAGTCGAGCAGTTCTTC
TRBV11-2	-	-	TRBJ2-5	CASSRTDETQYF	TGTGCCAGCAGCAGGACAGATGAGACCCAGTACTTC